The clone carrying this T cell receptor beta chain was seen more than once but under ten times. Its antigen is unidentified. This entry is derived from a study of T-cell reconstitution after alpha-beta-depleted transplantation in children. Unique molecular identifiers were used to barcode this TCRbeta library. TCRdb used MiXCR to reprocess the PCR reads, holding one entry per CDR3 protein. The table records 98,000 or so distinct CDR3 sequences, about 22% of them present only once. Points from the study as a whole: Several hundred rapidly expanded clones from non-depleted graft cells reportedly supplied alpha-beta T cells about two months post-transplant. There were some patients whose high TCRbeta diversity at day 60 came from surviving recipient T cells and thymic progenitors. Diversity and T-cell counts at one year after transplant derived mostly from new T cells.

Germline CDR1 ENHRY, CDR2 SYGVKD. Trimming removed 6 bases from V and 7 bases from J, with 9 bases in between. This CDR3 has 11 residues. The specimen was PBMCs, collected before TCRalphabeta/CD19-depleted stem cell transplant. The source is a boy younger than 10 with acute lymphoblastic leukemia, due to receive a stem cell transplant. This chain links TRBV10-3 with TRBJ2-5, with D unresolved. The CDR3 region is CAIRGSGTQYF. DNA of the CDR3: TGTGCCATCAGGGGTAGTGGGACCCAGTACTTC.